The 32 T cell receptor beta chains below come from one sample, sequenced in a study of CD8 T cells in Susac syndrome. Random hexamers were used to reverse transcribe an amount of roughly 0.45 to 1 ug RNA. Each CDR3 protein gets one entry after TCRdb re-called the immunoSEQ multiplex PCR reads with MiXCR. Here the sample spans 120,000 to 150,000 distinct CDR3 sequences, 90% to 95% being singletons. Material for sequencing was CD8+ T cells from PBMCs. The receptors were sampled from a human donor in good health.

The rearrangement joins TRBV6-2 or TRBV6-3 to TRBJ2-7; D is undetermined. This CDR3 has 14 amino acids. Germline V gene sequence: CDR1 MNHEY, CDR2 SVGEGT. V lost 10 bases to trimming and J lost 1 base, with 17 bases between them. CDR3 residues: CATSPFSASYEQYF. The DNA of the CDR3 is TGTGCCACATCTCCGTTTTCGGCTTCCTACGAGCAGTACTTC.

In DNA, the CDR3 is TGTGCCAGCAGCCAAGTCCAGATCGACGGCGAGCAGTACTTC. Amino acid sequence: CASSQVQIDGEQYF. The chain recombines TRBV14 with TRBJ2-7; D call uncertain. The germline V gene encodes CDR1 SGHDN and CDR2 FVKESK. The V gene lost 1 base and the J gene lost 6 bases, with 13 bases spanning the gap. The CDR3 totals 14 residues.

The chain is built from TRBV13 and TRBJ2-1, with D perhaps assigned TRBD1 or TRBD2 (5 bases each). V was shortened by 2 bases and J by 7 bases, with 12 bases between the two germline ends. Germline CDR1 reads PRHDT; CDR2 reads FYEKMQ (reference sequence). The CDR3 loop spans 14 amino acids. This CDR3 reads CASSLRGAGNEQFF. For the CDR3, the DNA is TGTGCCAGCAGCTTAAGAGGGGCTGGGAATGAGCAGTTCTTC.

The chain recombines TRBV9 with TRBJ2-7; no reliable D call. The germline CDR1 and CDR2 sequences are SGDLS and YYNGEE. There are 13 residues in the CDR3. Deletions cut 2 bases from V and 0 bases from J, with 6 bases between. CDR3 region: CASSVGNSYEQYF. Here the CDR3 DNA reads TGTGCCAGCAGCGTGGGAAACTCCTACGAGCAGTACTTC.

The chain employs TRBV20-1 and TRBJ1-1, with D unresolved. Trimming pared 1 base from V and 5 bases from J, leaving 14 bases between. This CDR3 has 14 residues. Germline values: CDR1 DFQATT, CDR2 SNEGSKA (reference sequence). CDR3 sequence: CSARVIMGWTEAFF. The DNA for the CDR3 is TGCAGTGCTAGAGTGATTATGGGATGGACTGAAGCTTTCTTT.

The chain combines TRBV27 with TRBJ2-2; TRBD2 matches at 7 bases. Looked up from germline, CDR1 is MNHEY and CDR2 is SMNVEV (reference sequence). V gave up 8 bases and J gave up 4 bases; unmatched junction bases: 10. This CDR3 is built from 15 residues. This chain's CDR3 is CASGSRDYITGELFF. The CDR3 DNA sequence: TGTGCCAGCGGATCCCGGGACTATATCACCGGGGAGCTGTTTTTT.

The chain links TRBV29-1 to TRBJ2-5, with D possibly being TRBD1 (7 bases). Germline-derived CDR1 and CDR2 are SQVTM and ANQGSEA. CDR3 size: 15 residues. Trimming pared 0 bases from V and 7 bases from J, leaving 18 bases between. CDR3 sequence reads: CSVEDRQGGYGTQYF. In DNA, the CDR3 is TGCAGCGTTGAAGATAGGCAGGGGGGATATGGGACCCAGTACTTC.

This clonotype appeared once. The gene calls are TRBV20-1 and TRBJ1-1, with D unresolved. The length of the CDR3 is 13 residues. Germline V gene sequence: CDR1 DFQATT, CDR2 SNEGSKA (reference sequence). The germline V and J ends were trimmed by 7 bases and 4 bases, with 16 bases remaining between them. This CDR3 is CSVEDVGGTEAFF. CDR3 bases: TGCAGTGTCGAAGACGTAGGCGGCACTGAAGCTTTCTTT.

The chain couples TRBV7-9 to TRBJ1-2; D unclear. The CDR3 totals 13 residues. Germline CDR1 reads SEHNR; CDR2 reads FQNEAQ (reference sequence). Trimming took off 3 bases at V and 7 bases at J, with 12 bases between the two ends. The CDR3 region is CASSFGVSAGYTF. The CDR3 nucleotides read TGTGCCAGCAGCTTCGGGGTGTCGGCTGGCTACACCTTC.

The rearrangement uses TRBV20-1 and TRBJ1-1; D is unresolved. V lost 6 bases, J lost 3 bases, and 17 bases lay in between. CDR3 length: 14 residues. Germline CDR1 reads DFQATT; CDR2 reads SNEGSKA (reference sequence). As DNA, the CDR3 is TGCAGTGCCCTCGAGACCCAGAGGGACACTGAAGCTTTCTTT. Translation: CSALETQRDTEAFF.

This rearrangement joins TRBV14 to TRBJ2-1, with TRBD2 as a possible D gene (6 bases). The V gene lost 0 bases and the J gene lost 3 bases, with 12 bases spanning the gap. From germline, CDR1 is SGHDN and CDR2 FVKESK. This CDR3 contains 16 residues. DNA for the CDR3: TGTGCCAGCAGCCAAGAACACGGGAGATTCTACAATGAGCAGTTCTTC. This codes for CASSQEHGRFYNEQFF.

The gene calls are TRBV5-6 and TRBJ2-7; D not certain. The V gene's germline CDR1 is SGHDT and CDR2 YYEEEE. CDR3 size: 14 residues. Trimming removed 0 bases from V and 4 bases from J, with 11 bases in between. The CDR3 here is CASSLDWERYEQYF. The CDR3 DNA reads as TGTGCCAGCAGCTTGGACTGGGAAAGATACGAGCAGTACTTC.

The chain employs TRBV29-1 and TRBJ2-7; TRBD2 matches 9 bases. The CDR3 consists of 14 residues. J gave up 5 bases and V 4 bases, and 9 bases lay outside the gene matches. Germline assignment: CDR1 SQVTM and CDR2 ANQGSEA. As DNA, the CDR3 is TGCAGCGTTGTAGGTAGCGGGAGAGACCACGAGCAGTACTTC. As protein: CSVVGSGRDHEQYF.

The rearrangement joins TRBV30 to TRBJ1-5; D remains ambiguous. The CDR3 consists of 14 residues. Germline CDR1 reads GTSNPN; CDR2 reads SVGIG (reference sequence). V lost 0 bases, J lost 5 bases, and 11 bases lay in between. The CDR3 nucleotides read TGTGCCTGGAGTGTACGAGGCCTGGATCAGCCCCAGCATTTT. The encoded protein is CAWSVRGLDQPQHF.

The V gene is TRBV7-9, the J gene TRBJ2-7; tentatively, D is TRBD2 (5 bases). This CDR3 region has 13 residues. Germline V gives CDR1 SEHNR, CDR2 FQNEAQ (reference sequence). V lost 3 bases, J lost 6 bases, and 12 bases lay in between. The CDR3 region is CASSFVGVGEQYF. As DNA, the CDR3 is TGTGCCAGCAGCTTTGTGGGAGTAGGCGAGCAGTACTTC.

CDR3 in amino acids: CASSPSSPNEQFF. CDR3 in DNA: TGTGCCAGTAGTCCCAGCAGTCCCAATGAGCAGTTCTTC. The V call is TRBV19, the J call TRBJ2-1, with D unclear. Trimming pared 5 bases from V and 6 bases from J, leaving 11 bases between. Germline V gene lookup returns CDR1 LNHDA and CDR2 SQIVND (reference sequence). The CDR3 runs to 13 residues.

The chain combines TRBV29-1 with TRBJ2-7; 7 nucleotides align to TRBD1. V was clipped by 5 bases and J by 5 bases; unmatched bases: 6. Looked up from germline, CDR1 is SQVTM and CDR2 is ANQGSEA. This CDR3 contains 12 residues. The CDR3 reads CSVNRDSHEQYF. The CDR3 DNA reads TGCAGCGTTAACCGGGACAGCCACGAGCAGTACTTC.

The rearrangement joins TRBV24-1 to TRBJ2-5, with D unresolved. The germline CDR1 and CDR2 sequences are KGHDR and SFDVKD. The length of the CDR3 is 14 residues. Deletions cut 1 base from V and 2 bases from J, with 7 bases between. CDR3 in amino acids: CATSDFSEQETQYF. CDR3 DNA: TGTGCCACCAGTGATTTTTCGGAACAAGAGACCCAGTACTTC.

This rearrangement joins TRBV11-1 to TRBJ1-2; 7 bases fit TRBD1. CDR1 and CDR2 from the germline V gene are SGHAT and FQDESV (reference sequence). The V segment lost 6 bases and the J segment 5 bases; nucleotides outside the gene matches: 6. This CDR3 comprises 13 residues. CDR3 loop: CASSPGTEYGYTF. In nucleotides, the CDR3 is TGTGCCAGCAGTCCGGGGACAGAATATGGCTACACCTTC.

J is TRBJ2-5 and V is TRBV11-2; maybe TRBD2 (6 bases). Trimming removed 10 bases at V and 4 bases at J, with 19 bases between. The germline CDR1 and CDR2 sequences are SGHAT and FQNNGV. CDR3 length: 14 amino acids. The CDR3, as DNA: TGTGCCACCAGTAGCGGACCAGGAGGAGAGACCCAGTACTTC. Protein product: CATSSGPGGETQYF.

The rearrangement links TRBV29-1 to TRBJ1-1; TRBD1 might be the D (6 bases). The CDR3 loop spans 12 amino acids. Trimming took 4 bases from V and 1 from J, leaving 7 bases between them. Germline CDR1 reads SQVTM; CDR2 reads ANQGSEA. The DNA of the CDR3 is TGCAGCGTTGGAGGGGGGAACACTGAAGCTTTCTTT. Its protein product is CSVGGGNTEAFF.

The J gene is TRBJ2-7, the V gene TRBV18; TRBD2 matches 9 bases. The CDR3 length is 19 residues. Germline values: CDR1 KGHSH, CDR2 LQKENI. Trimming at V came to 1 base and at J to 3 bases, leaving 16 bases not matched to a gene. CDR3 sequence: CASSPQGLFLGSGSYEQYF. The DNA for the CDR3 is TGTGCCAGCTCACCACAAGGGCTCTTTTTGGGTAGCGGGAGCTACGAGCAGTACTTC.

V gene TRBV7-8 combines with J gene TRBJ1-2; D call uncertain. CDR3 length: 15 residues. The V and J ends lost 3 bases and 5 bases respectively, with 16 bases between them. Germline V gene lookup returns CDR1 SGHVS and CDR2 FQNEAQ. The CDR3 nucleotides read TGTGCCAGCAGCTTGGGCAGGCCGGTGGGGTATGGCTACACCTTC. Its translation is CASSLGRPVGYGYTF.

The gene calls are TRBV25-1 and TRBJ2-5; D is ambiguous. The germline V gene has CDR1 MGHDK and CDR2 SYGVNS. The CDR3 is 12 residues long. The V end was cut by 4 bases, the J end by 2 bases, with 5 bases between. CDR3 region: CASSARQETQYF. For the CDR3, the DNA is TGTGCCAGCAGTGCCCGTCAAGAGACCCAGTACTTC.

The chain recombines TRBV20-1 with TRBJ2-7; 8 bases agree with TRBD1. V was pared by 7 bases and J by 12 bases, with 11 bases of the junction left unmatched. The CDR3 is made up of 11 amino acids. Germline V CDR1 and CDR2: DFQATT, SNEGSKA (reference sequence). The CDR3 DNA follows: TGCAGTGTCAAACCAGGGGGCCGAATGTACTTC. This encodes CSVKPGGRMYF.

The rearrangement links TRBV5-4 to TRBJ2-5; possible D gene TRBD2, 6 bases. This CDR3 region has 16 residues. Deletions cut 4 bases from V and 0 bases from J, with 16 bases between. Germline lookup yields CDR1 SGHNT and CDR2 YYREEE (reference sequence). CDR3 sequence (DNA): TGTGCCAGCAGCACGTTGTTGACTAGACACCAAGAGACCCAGTACTTC. Its protein is CASSTLLTRHQETQYF.

The CDR3 coding sequence is TGCAGTTCTGGAGGGGACTACGAGCAGTACTTC. Translating gives CSSGGDYEQYF. The chain joins TRBV20-1 to TRBJ2-7; weak D call: TRBD2 (6 bases). V lost 8 bases, J lost 3 bases, and 11 bases lay in between. The germline V gene encodes CDR1 DFQATT and CDR2 SNEGSKA (reference sequence). This CDR3 spans 11 amino acids.

V and J are TRBV20-1 and TRBJ1-2, with 7 positions matching TRBD1. With 0 bases clipped from V and 2 bases from J, the junction kept 9 bases outside the gene matches. This CDR3 comprises 16 residues. CDR1 is DFQATT, CDR2 SNEGSKA, per germline (reference sequence). The CDR3 nucleotides are TGCAGTGCTAGAGATGACAGGGCAGGGCGCAACTATGGCTACACCTTC. Translating gives CSARDDRAGRNYGYTF.

The chain couples TRBV29-1 to TRBJ2-5; 16 positions match TRBD2. The ends lost 3 bases at V and 5 bases at J; junction bases unmatched: 9. This CDR3 spans 17 amino acids. The germline CDR1 and CDR2 sequences are SQVTM and ANQGSEA. CDR3 sequence: CSVDGTSGRALRETQYF. The CDR3, as DNA: TGCAGCGTTGACGGGACTAGCGGGAGGGCCTTACGGGAGACCCAGTACTTC.

This chain connects TRBV7-8 to TRBJ2-3; D is uncertain. The CDR3 totals 15 residues. Trimming pared 2 bases from V and 1 base from J, leaving 10 bases between. Germline assignment: CDR1 SGHVS and CDR2 FQNEAQ. As DNA, the CDR3 is TGTGCCAGCAGCTTAAGAGTTGGCGGCACAGATACGCAGTATTTT. Encoded protein: CASSLRVGGTDTQYF. Looking up the rest from reference TRBV7-8 and TRBJ2-3 gives the full variable domain: GAGVSQSPRYKVAKRGQDVALRCDPISGHVSLFWYQQALGQGPEFLTYFQNEAQLDKSGLPSDRFFAERPEGSVSTLKIQRTQQEDSAVYLCASSLRVGGTDTQYFGPGTRLTVL.

The CDR3 DNA reads as TGCGCCAGCAGCCAAGATTGGACAGAGATGAACACTGAAGCTTTCTTT. Amino acids: CASSQDWTEMNTEAFF. The J gene is TRBJ1-1, the V gene TRBV4-3, with a possible D match to TRBD1 (6 bases). V dropped 0 bases and J dropped 0 bases, with 11 bases sitting between them. Germline V gives CDR1 LGHNA, CDR2 YSLEER. The CDR3 has 16 residues.

The gene calls are TRBV28 and TRBJ2-2, with 13 nucleotides matching TRBD2. V dropped 2 bases and J dropped 6; count of bases not matched to a gene: 9. Germline V lookup: CDR1 MDHEN, CDR2 SYDVKM. CDR3 length equals 18 residues. The CDR3 is CASSLEVIGLAGAGELFF. Here the CDR3 DNA reads TGTGCCAGCAGTTTAGAGGTGATAGGACTAGCGGGAGCCGGGGAGCTGTTTTTT.